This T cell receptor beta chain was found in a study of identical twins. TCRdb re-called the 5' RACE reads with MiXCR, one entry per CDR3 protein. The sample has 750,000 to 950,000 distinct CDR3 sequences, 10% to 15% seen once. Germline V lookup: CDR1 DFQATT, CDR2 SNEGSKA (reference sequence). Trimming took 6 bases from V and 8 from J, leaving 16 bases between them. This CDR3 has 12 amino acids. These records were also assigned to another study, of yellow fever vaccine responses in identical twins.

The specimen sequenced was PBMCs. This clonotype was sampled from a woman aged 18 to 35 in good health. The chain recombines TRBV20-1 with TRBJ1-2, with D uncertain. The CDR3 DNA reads TGCAGTGCCGAGACGGGGAAAAGCGGCTACACCTTC. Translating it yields CSAETGKSGYTF.